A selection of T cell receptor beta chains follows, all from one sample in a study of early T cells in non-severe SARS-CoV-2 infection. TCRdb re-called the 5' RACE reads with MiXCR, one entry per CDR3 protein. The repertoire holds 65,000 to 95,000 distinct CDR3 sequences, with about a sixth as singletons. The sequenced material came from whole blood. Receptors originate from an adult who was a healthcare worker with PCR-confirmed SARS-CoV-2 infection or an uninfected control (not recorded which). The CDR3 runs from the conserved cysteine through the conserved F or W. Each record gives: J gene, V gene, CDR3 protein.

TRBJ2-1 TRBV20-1 CSAGDFRSYNEQFF
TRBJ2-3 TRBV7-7 CASSLLSTTTDTQYF
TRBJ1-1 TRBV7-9 CASSSRTGGLTEAFF
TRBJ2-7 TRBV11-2 CASSLVTGGDF
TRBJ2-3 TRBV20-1 CSARSDRIGKGMSPDTQYF
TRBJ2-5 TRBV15 CATSKGDSAETQYF
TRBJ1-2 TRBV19 CASSIRGDYGYTF
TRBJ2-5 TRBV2 CASSVSQYQETQYF
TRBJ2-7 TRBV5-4 CASSSRPGARGYEQYF
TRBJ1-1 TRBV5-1 CASSPGPGRMNTEAFF
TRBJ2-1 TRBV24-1 CATSDPWYNEQFF
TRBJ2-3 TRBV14 CASSQDPGQLGGDTQYF
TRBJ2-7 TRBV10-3 CAISEGAPGQIYF
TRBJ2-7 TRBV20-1 CSAFGTIEQYF
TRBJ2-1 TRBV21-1 CASSTRMGQGLYNEQFF
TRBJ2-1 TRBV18 CASSPPGGGSYNEQFF
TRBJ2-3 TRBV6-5 CASSWGLPSGGYTDTQYF
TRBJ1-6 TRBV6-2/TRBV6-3 CASSNRGYNSPLHF
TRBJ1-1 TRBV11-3 CASSLDPGKKFF
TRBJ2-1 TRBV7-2 CASSLGVILAGVESEQFF
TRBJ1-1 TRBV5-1 CASAARGMNTEAFF
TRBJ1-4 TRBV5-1 CASSLGLGNNEKLFF
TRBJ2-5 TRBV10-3 CAIREAGLQETQYF
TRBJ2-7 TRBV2 CASSESFAQTYEQYF
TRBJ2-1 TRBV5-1 CASSPDSSNEQFF
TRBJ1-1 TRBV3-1 CASRFYRDREAFF
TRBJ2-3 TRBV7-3 CASSSLGQGADTQYF
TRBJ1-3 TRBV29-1 CSARISGTGKNTIYF
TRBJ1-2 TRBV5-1 CASSPDRVRGYTF
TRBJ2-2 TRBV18 CASSPIADSNTGELFF
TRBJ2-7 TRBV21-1 CASSTILYEQYF
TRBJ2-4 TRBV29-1 CSGTQSDIQYF
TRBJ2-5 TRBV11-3 CASSLRTIQETQYF
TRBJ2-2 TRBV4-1 CASSQVVGGANTGELFF
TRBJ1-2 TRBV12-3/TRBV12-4 CASSPTASYNYGYTF
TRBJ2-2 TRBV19 CASRAYVTGELFF
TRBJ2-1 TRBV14 CASRGGIYNEQFF
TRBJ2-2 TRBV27 CASSSKSGYTGELFF
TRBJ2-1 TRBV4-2 CASSQDMGHSYNEQFF
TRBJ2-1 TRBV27 CASSLYPGTFRHEQFF
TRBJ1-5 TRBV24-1 CATSDSDRGYNQPQHF
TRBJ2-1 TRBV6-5 CASSPDFQREQFF
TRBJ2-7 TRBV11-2 CASSSRPGGGPYEQYF
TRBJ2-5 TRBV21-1 CATVWAGVKTQYF
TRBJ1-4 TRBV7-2 CASSLMSATNEKLFF
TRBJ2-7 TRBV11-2 CASSSTYWADTYEQYF
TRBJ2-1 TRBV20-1 CSARSSGTPSYNEQFF